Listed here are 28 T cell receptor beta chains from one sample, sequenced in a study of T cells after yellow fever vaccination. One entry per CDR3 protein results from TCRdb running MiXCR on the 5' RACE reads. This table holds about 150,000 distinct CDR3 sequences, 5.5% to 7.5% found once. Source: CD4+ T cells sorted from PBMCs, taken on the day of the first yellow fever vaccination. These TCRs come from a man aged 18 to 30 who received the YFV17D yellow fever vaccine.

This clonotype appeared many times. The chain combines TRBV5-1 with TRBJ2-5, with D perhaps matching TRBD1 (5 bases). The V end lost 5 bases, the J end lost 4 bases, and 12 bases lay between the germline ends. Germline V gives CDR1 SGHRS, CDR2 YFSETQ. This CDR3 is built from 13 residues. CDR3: CASSSRVGETQYF. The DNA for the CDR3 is TGCGCCAGCAGTTCCAGGGTAGGAGAGACCCAGTACTTC.

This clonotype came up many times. The CDR3 sequence is CASSSQTRLASEVTYEQYV. The CDR3 nucleotides read TGTGCCAGCAGCTCACAAACCCGCCTGGCTAGCGAAGTCACCTACGAGCAGTACGTC. The rearrangement links TRBV7-3 to TRBJ2-7, with D possibly TRBD2 on 6 matching bases. This CDR3 region has 19 residues. V was cut by 4 bases and J by 2 bases, with 27 bases left in between. Germline lookup yields CDR1 SGHTA and CDR2 FQGTGA.

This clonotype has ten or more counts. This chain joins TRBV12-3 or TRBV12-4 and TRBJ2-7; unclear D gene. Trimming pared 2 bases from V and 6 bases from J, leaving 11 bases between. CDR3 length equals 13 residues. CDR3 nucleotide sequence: TGTGCCAGCAGTTTAAATGCCAGAGGCGAGCAGTACGTC. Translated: CASSLNARGEQYV.

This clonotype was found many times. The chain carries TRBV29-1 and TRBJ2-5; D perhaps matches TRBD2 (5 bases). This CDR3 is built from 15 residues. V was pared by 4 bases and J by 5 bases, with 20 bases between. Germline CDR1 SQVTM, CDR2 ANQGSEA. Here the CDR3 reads CSVAWTGETLETQYF. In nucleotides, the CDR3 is TGCAGCGTTGCTTGGACCGGGGAGACGTTGGAGACCCAGTACTTC.

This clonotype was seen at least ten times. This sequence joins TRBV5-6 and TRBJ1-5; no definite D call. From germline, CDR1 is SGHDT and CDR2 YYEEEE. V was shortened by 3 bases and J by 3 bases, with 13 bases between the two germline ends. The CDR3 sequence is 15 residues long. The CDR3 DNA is TGTGCCAGCAGCTCCCTAACAGAGAACAATCAGCCCCAGCATTTT. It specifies CASSSLTENNQPQHF.

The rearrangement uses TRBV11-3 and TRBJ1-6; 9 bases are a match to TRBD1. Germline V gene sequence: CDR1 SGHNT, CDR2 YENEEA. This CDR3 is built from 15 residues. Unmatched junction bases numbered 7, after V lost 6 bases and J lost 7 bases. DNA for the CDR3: TGTGCCAGCAGGCAACGGGGACAGGGAAATTCACCCCTCCACTTT. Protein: CASRQRGQGNSPLHF.

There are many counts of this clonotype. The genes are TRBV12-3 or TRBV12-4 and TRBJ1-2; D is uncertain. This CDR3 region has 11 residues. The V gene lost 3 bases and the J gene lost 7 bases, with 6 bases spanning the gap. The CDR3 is CASSLGAGYTF. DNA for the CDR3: TGTGCCAGCAGTTTGGGCGCTGGCTACACCTTC.

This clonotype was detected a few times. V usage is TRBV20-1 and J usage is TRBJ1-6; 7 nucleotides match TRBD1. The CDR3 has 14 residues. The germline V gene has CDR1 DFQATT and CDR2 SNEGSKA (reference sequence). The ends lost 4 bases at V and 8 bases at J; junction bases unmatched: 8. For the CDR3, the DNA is TGCAGTGCTACGGGACAGCCGCTATATTCACCCCTCCACTTT. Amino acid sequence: CSATGQPLYSPLHF.

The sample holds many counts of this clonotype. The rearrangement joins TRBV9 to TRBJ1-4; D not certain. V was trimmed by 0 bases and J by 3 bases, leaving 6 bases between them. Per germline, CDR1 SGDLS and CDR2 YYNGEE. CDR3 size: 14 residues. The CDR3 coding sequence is TGTGCCAGCAGCGTAGCAGGCTCTAATGAAAAACTGTTTTTT. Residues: CASSVAGSNEKLFF.

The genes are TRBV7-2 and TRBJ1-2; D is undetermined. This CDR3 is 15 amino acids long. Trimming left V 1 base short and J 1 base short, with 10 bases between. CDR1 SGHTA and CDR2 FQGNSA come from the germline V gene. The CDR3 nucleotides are TGTGCCAGCAGCTTAGATGGCGGACGTAACTATGGCTACACCTTC. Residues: CASSLDGGRNYGYTF.

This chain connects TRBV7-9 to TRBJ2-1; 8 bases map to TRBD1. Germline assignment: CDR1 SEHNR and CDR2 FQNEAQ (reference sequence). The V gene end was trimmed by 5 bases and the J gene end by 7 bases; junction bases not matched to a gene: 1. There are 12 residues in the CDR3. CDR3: CASSRQGNEQFF. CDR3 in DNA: TGTGCCAGCAGCCGACAGGGGAATGAGCAGTTCTTC.

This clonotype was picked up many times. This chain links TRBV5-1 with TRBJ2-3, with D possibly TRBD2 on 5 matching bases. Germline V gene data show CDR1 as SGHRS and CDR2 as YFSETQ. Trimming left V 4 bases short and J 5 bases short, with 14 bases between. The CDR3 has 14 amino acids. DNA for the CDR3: TGCGCCAGCAGCCCGGACGACGGGGAAGATACGCAGTATTTT. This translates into CASSPDDGEDTQYF.

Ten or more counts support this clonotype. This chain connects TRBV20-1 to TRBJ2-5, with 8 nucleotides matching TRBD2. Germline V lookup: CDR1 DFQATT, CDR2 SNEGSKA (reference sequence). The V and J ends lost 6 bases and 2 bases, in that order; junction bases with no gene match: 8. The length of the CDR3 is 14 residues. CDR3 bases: TGCAGTGCAATGAAGCGGGGGAAACAAGAGACCCAGTACTTC. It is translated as CSAMKRGKQETQYF.

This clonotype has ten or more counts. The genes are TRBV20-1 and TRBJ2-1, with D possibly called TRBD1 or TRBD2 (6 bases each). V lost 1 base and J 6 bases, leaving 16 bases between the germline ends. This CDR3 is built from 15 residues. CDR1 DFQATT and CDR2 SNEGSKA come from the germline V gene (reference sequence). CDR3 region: CSARATGGHPNEQFF. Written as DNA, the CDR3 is TGCAGTGCTAGAGCCACCGGGGGCCACCCCAATGAGCAGTTCTTC.

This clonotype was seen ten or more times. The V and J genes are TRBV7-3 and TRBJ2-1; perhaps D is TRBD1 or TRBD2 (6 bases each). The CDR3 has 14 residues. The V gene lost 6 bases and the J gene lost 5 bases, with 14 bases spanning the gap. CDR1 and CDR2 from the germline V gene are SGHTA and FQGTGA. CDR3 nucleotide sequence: TGTGCCAGCAGACCCGGGGGCTTGGACAATGAGCAGTTCTTC. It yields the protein CASRPGGLDNEQFF.

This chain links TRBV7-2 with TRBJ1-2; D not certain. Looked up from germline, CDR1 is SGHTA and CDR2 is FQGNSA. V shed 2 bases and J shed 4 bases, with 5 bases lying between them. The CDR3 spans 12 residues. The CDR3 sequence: CASSLPLYGYTF. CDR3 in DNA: TGTGCCAGCAGCTTACCCCTCTATGGCTACACCTTC. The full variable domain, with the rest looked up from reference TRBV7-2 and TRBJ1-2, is GAGVSQSPSNKVTEKGKDVELRCDPISGHTALYWYRQSLGQGLEFLIYFQGNSAPDKSGLPSDRFSAERTGGSVSTLTIQRTQQEDSAVYLCASSLPLYGYTFGSGTRLTVV.

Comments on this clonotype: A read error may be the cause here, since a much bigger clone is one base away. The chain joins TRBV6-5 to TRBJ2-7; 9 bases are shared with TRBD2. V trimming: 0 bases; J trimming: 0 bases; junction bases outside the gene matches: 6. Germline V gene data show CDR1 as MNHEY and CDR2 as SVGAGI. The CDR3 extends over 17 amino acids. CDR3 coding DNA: TGTGCCAGCAGTTACTCTTTGTGCGGGGGGGCCTCCTACGAGCAGTACTTC. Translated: CASSYSLCGGASYEQYF.

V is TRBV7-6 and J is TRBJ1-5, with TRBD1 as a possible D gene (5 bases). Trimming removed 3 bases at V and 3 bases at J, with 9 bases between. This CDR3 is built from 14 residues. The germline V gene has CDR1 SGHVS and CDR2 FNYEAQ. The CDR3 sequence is CASSFQGLNQPQHF. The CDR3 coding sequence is TGTGCCAGCAGCTTCCAGGGCCTCAATCAGCCCCAGCATTTT.

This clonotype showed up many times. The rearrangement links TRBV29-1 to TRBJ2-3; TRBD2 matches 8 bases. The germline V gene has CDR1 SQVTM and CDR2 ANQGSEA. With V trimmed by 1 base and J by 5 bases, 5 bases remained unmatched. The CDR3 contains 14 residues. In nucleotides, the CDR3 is TGCAGCGTTGAAGCGGGGGGGCCGGTAGATACGCAGTATTTT. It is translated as CSVEAGGPVDTQYF.

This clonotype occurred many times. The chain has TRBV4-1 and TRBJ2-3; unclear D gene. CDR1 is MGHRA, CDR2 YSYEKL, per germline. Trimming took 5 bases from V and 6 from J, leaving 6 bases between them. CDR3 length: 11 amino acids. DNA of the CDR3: TGCGCCAGCAGCTACCGGGATACGCAGTATTTT. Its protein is CASSYRDTQYF.

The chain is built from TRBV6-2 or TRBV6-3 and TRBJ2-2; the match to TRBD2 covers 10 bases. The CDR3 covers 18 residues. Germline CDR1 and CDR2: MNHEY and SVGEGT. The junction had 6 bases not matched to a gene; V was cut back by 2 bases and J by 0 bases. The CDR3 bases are TGTGCCAGCAGTTACCCTACTAGCGGGGCTTCGAACACCGGGGAGCTGTTTTTT. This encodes CASSYPTSGASNTGELFF.

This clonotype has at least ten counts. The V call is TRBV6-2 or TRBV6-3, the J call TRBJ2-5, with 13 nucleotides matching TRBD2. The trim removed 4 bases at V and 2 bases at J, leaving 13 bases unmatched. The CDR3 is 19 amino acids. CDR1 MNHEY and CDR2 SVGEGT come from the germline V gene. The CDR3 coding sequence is TGTGCCAGCAGTTCCTACACGCCAATACTAGCGGGGGGGCAAGAGACCCAGTACTTC. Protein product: CASSSYTPILAGGQETQYF.

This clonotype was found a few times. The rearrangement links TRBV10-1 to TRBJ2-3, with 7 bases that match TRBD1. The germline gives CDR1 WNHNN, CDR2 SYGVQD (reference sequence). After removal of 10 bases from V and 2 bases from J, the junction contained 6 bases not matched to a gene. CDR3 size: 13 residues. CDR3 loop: CATRDSSTDTQYF. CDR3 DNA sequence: TGCGCCACCCGGGACAGTTCCACAGATACGCAGTATTTT.

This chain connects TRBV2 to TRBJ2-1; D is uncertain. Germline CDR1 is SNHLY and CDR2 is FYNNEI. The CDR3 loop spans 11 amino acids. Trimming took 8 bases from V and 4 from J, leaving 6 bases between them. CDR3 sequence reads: CASEFYNEQFF. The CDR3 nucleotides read TGTGCCAGCGAGTTTTACAATGAGCAGTTCTTC.

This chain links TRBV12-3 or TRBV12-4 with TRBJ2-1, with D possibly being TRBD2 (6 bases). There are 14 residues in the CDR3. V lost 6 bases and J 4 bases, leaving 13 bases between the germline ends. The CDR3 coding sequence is TGTGCCAGCAGCCGGGAGCGAATGTACAATGAGCAGTTCTTC. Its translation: CASSRERMYNEQFF.

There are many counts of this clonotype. The CDR3 region has the DNA TGTGCCACCAGTGATTTCGGCAACACTGAAGCTTTCTTT. Residues: CATSDFGNTEAFF. The rearrangement uses TRBV24-1 and TRBJ1-1; D unresolved. V lost 1 base, J lost 2 bases, and 4 bases lay in between. Germline lookup yields CDR1 KGHDR and CDR2 SFDVKD. The CDR3 is made up of 13 amino acids.

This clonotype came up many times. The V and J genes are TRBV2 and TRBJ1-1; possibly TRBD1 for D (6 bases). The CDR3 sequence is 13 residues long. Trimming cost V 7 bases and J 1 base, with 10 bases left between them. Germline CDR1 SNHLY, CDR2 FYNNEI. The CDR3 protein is CASKNRENTEAFF. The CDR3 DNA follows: TGTGCCAGCAAGAACAGGGAGAACACTGAAGCTTTCTTT.

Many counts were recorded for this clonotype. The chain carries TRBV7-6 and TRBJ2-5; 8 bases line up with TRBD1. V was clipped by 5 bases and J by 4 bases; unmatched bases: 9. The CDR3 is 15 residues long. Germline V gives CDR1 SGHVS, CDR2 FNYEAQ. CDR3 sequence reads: CASSLGGQGTETQYF. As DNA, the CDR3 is TGTGCCAGCAGCCTCGGAGGACAGGGAACAGAGACCCAGTACTTC.